This T cell receptor (beta chain) was recorded in a study of cytomegalovirus exposure and HLA in healthy donors. The PCR made use of 60 Vbeta and 13 Jbeta primers. Assay: immunoSEQ multiplex PCR; the TCRdb copy retains only in-frame clones and omits some. Of roughly 170,000 clones in the sample, about 83% are singletons; the top ten hold 4.5% to 5.5%. Germline values: CDR1 SGHVS, CDR2 FNYEAQ. The CDR3 is 16 amino acids. The V segment lost 1 base and the J segment 7 bases; nucleotides outside the gene matches: 7. The clonotype was recovered from a girl aged 5 to 17 in good health and CMV-seropositive. The chain recombines TRBV7-6 with TRBJ2-1; 10 bases are a match to TRBD1. The sequencing input was PBMCs. CDR3 sequence: CASSLGTGGNGNEQFF. The CDR3 bases are TGTGCCAGCAGCTTAGGGACAGGGGGAAATGGGAATGAGCAGTTCTTC.